This T cell receptor (beta chain) derives from a study of blood T cell repertoires in COVID-19. The Seattle patients, enrolled during active infection, were followed longitudinally. This clone has just a few counts. In the authors' workflow: The assay estimated nucleated cells by amplifying reference gene primers. Assay used: immunoSEQ multiplex PCR; TCRdb lists only in-frame clones, some missing. The V and J calls and clone size come from that table; D and trimming were worked out from the DNA. This table holds 300,000 or so clones, roughly 90% found once. The specimen was peripheral blood. The clonotype originates from a woman aged 25 to 39 with COVID-19, enrolled during active disease.

CDR3 sequence (DNA): TGTGCTAGTGGTTTACGGGGGTGGGTCGAAGCTTTCTTT. Amino acids: CASGLRGWVEAFF. The rearrangement links TRBV12-5 to TRBJ1-1; D is possibly TRBD1 (5 bases). CDR1 is LGHNT and CDR2 is FRNRAP in the germline V gene. This CDR3 is built from 13 residues. The V end was cut by 3 bases, the J end by 8 bases, with 13 bases between.